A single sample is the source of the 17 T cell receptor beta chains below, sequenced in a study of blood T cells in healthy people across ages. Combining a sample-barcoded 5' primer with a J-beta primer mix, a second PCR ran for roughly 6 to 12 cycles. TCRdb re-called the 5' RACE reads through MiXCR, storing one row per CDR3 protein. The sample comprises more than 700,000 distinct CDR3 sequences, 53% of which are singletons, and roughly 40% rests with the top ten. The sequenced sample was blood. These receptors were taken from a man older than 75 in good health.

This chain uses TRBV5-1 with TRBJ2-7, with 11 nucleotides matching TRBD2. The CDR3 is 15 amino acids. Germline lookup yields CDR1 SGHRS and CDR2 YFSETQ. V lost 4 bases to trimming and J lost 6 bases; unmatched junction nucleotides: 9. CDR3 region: CASSPLLAGAFEQYF. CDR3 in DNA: TGCGCCAGCAGCCCACTACTAGCGGGGGCCTTCGAGCAGTACTTC.

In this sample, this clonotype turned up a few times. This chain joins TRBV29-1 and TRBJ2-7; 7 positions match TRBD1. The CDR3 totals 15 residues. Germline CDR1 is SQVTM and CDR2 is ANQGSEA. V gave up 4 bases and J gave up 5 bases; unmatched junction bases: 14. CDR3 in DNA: TGCAGCGTTGGGCCCCACCCCGGGACAGACAACGAGCAGTACTTC. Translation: CSVGPHPGTDNEQYF.

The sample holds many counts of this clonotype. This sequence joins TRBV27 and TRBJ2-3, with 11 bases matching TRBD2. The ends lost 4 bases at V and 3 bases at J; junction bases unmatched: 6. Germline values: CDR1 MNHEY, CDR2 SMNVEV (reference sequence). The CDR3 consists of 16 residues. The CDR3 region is CASSSPGTSGTDTQYF. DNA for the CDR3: TGTGCCAGCAGTTCACCCGGGACTAGCGGAACAGATACGCAGTATTTT.

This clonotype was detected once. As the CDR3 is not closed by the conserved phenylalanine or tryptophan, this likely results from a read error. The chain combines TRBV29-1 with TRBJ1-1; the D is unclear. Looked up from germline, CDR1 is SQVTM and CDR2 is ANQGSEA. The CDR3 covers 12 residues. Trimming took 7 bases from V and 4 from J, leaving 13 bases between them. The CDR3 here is CSAGPSGTEAFL. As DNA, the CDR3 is TGCAGCGCTGGGCCCTCTGGCACTGAAGCTTTCTTA.

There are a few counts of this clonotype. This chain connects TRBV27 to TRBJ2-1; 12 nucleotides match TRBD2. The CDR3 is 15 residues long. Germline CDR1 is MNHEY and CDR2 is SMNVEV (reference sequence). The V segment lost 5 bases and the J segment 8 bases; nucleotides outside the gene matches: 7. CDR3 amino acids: CASSPMTSGSDEQFF. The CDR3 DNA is TGTGCCAGCAGTCCGATGACTAGCGGGAGCGATGAGCAGTTCTTC.

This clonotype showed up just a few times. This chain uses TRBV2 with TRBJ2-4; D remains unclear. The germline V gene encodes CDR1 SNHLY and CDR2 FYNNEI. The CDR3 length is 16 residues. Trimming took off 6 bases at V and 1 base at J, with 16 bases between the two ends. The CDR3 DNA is TGTGCCAGCAGACAAACCCGATTCCCCGCCAAAAACATTCAGTACTTC. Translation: CASRQTRFPAKNIQYF.

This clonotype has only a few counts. The CDR3 is CASSLERLEANVLTF. The DNA of the CDR3 is TGCGCCAGCAGCTTGGAAAGGCTTGAGGCCAACGTCCTGACTTTC. The chain combines TRBV5-1 with TRBJ2-6; D is uncertain. The CDR3 is 15 residues long. Per the germline V gene, CDR1 is SGHRS and CDR2 is YFSETQ. V was shortened by 0 bases and J by 6 bases, with 10 bases between the two germline ends.

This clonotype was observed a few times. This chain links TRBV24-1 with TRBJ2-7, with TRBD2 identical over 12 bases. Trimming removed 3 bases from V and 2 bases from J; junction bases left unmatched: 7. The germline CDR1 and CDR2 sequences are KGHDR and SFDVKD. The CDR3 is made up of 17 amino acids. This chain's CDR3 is CATSDTGTSGLPYEQYF. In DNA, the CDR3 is TGTGCCACCAGTGATACCGGGACTAGCGGGTTACCCTACGAGCAGTACTTC.

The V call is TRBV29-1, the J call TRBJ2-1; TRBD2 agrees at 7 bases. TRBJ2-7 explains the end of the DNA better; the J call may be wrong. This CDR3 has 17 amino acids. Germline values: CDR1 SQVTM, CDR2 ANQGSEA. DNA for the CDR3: TGCAGCGCCGTGCTAGACGCGGGAGTAGGGTCCTACAATGAGCAGTACTTC. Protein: CSAVLDAGVGSYNEQYF.

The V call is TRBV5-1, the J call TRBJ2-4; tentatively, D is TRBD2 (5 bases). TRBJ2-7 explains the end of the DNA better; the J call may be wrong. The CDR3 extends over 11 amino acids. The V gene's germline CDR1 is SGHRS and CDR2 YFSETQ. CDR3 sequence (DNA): TGCGCCAGCAACGGGATTTACGAGCAGTACTTC. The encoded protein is CASNGIYEQYF.

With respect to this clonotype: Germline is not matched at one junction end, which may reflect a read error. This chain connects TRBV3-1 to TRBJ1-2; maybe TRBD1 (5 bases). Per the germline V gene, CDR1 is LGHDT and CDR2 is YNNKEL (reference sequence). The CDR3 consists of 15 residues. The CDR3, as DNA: TGTGCCAACAGCCTCCAGATCAGTGAGGGGTATGGCTACACCTTC. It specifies CANSLQISEGYGYTF.

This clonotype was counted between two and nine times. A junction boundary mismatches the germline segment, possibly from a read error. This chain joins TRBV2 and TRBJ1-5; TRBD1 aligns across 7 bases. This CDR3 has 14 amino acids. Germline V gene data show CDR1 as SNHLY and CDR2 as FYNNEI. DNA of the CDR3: TGTGCCAGCAGCGATCTAGGGGGCAAGCAGCCCCAGCATTTT. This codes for CASSDLGGKQPQHF.

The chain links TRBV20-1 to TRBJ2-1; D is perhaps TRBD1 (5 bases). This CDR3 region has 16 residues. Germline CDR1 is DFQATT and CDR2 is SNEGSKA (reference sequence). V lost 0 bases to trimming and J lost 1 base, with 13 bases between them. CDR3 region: CSARDLRGDSYNEQFF. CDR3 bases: TGCAGTGCTAGAGACCTTAGGGGTGATTCCTACAATGAGCAGTTCTTC.

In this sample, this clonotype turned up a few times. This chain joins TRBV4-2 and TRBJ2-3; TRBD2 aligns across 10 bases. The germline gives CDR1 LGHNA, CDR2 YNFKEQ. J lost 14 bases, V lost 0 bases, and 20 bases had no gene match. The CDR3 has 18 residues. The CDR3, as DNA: TGTGCCAGCAGCCAAGAGGGCGGGACTAGCGTACCGCACAGATACGCGTATTTT. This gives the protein CASSQEGGTSVPHRYAYF.

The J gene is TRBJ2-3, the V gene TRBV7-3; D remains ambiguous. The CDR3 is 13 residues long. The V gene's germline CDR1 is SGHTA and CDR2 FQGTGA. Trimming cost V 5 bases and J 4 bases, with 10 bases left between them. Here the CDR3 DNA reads TGTGCCAGCAGCGTAAGGCAGGCAGATACGCAGTATTTT. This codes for CASSVRQADTQYF.

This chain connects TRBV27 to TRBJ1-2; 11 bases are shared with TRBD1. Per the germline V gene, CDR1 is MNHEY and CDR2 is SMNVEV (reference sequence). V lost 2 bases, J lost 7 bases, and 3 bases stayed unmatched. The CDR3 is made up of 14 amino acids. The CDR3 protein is CASSLIGTGGGYTF. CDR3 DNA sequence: TGTGCCAGCAGTTTAATTGGGACAGGGGGTGGCTACACCTTC.

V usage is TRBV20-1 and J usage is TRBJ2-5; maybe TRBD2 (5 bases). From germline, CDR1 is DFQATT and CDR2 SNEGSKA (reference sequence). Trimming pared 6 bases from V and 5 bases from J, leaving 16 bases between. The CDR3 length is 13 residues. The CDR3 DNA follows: TGCAGTGCCACCTTGGCGGGTGATGAGACCCAGTACTTC. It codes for CSATLAGDETQYF.